The clone carrying this T cell receptor (beta chain) was found a few times. This sample is part of a study of blood T cell repertoires in COVID-19. On the study more broadly: Sites in the United States, Italy and Spain provided acute and convalescent COVID-19 samples.

Sequencing was performed with immunoSEQ multiplex PCR; in TCRdb, only in-frame clones are kept and a portion is missing. The sample shows 60,000 to 75,000 clones, around 90% of them seen only once. Trimming shortened V by 3 bases and J by 7 bases, and 9 bases separated the two germline ends. The germline gives CDR1 LNHDA, CDR2 SQIVND (reference sequence). The CDR3 is 12 residues long. This sequence joins TRBV19 and TRBJ1-1, with D unresolved. The sample taken for sequencing was peripheral blood. This receptor was obtained from a woman older than 75 with acute or convalescent COVID-19. The CDR3 nucleotides read TGTGCCAGTAGTATCCGTTCACTTGAAGCTTTCTTT. Translating gives CASSIRSLEAFF.